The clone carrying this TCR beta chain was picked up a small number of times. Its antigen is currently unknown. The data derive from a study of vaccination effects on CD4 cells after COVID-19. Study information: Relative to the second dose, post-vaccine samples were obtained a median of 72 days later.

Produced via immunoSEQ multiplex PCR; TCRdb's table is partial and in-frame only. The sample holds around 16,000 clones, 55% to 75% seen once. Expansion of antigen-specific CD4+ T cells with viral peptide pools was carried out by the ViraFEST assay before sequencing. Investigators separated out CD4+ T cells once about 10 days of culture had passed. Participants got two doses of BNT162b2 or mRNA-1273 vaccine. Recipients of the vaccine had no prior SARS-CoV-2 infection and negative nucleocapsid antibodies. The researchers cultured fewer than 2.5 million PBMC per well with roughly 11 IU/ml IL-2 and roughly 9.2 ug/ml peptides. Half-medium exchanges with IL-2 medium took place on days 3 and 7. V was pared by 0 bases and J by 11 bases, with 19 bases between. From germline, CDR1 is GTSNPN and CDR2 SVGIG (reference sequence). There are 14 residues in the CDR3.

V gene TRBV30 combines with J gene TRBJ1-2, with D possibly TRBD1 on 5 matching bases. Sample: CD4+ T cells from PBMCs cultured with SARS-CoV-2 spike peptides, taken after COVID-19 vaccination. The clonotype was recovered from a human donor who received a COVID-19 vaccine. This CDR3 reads CAWSVTGSLRGYTF. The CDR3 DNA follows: TGTGCCTGGAGTGTTACCGGATCCCTACGGGGGTACACCTTC.